This TCR beta chain comes out of a study of blood T cell repertoires in COVID-19. Study context: Samples representing acute and convalescent COVID-19 were sourced from the United States, Italy and Spain. Sample material is recorded as cDNA or gDNA derived from T cells, B-cell-depleted T cells, or PBMCs.

J was trimmed by 0 bases and V by 5 bases; bases with no gene match: 9. The CDR3 extends over 17 amino acids. Germline lookup yields CDR1 LNHDA and CDR2 SQIVND (reference sequence). Method: immunoSEQ multiplex PCR; TCRdb's copy keeps in-frame clones and lacks some. The data show some 350,000 clones, 80% to 90% seen once. The V gene is TRBV19, the J gene TRBJ2-1; 8 bases agree with TRBD2. The specimen was PBMCs or T cells enriched from blood (not recorded which). The sequence derives from a man aged 18 to 30 who had recovered from COVID-19. This chain's CDR3 is CASSSVAGLSSYNEQFF. Written as DNA, the CDR3 is TGTGCCAGTAGTTCCGTAGCGGGGCTGAGCTCCTACAATGAGCAGTTCTTC.